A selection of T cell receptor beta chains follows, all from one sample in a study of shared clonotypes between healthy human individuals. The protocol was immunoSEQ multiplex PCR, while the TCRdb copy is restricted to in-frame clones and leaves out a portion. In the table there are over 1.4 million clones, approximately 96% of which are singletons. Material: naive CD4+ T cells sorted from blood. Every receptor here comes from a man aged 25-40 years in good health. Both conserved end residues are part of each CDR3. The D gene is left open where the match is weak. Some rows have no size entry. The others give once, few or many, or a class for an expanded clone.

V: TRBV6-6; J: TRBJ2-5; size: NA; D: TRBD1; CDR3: CASSKQGETQYF; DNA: TGTGCCAGCAGTAAACAGGGGGAGACCCAGTACTTC
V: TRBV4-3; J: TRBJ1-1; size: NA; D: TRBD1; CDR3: CASSQGQGWDTEAFF; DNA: TGCGCCAGCAGCCAAGGACAGGGGTGGGACACTGAAGCTTTCTTT
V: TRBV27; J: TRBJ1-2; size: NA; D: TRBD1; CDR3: CASSRGAGGRGYTF; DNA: TGTGCCAGCAGTCGCGGGGCAGGGGGAAGAGGCTACACCTTC
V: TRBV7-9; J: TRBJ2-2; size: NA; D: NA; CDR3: CASSLQITGELFF; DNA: TGTGCCAGCAGCTTACAGATCACCGGGGAGCTGTTTTTT
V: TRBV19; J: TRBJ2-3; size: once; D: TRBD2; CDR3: CASSRGLAAYTDTQYF; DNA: TGTGCCAGTAGTAGGGGACTAGCAGCTTACACAGATACGCAGTATTTT
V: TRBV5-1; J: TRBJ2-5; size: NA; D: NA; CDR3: CASRIDQETQYF; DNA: TGCGCCAGCAGAATCGATCAAGAGACCCAGTACTTC
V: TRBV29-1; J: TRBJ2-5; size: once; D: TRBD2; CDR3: CSARRGVVLAGEETQYF; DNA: TGCAGCGCCCGACGGGGAGTCGTCCTAGCGGGAGAAGAGACCCAGTACTTC
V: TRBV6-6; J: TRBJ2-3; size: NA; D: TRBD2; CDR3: CASSSRLAITDTQYF; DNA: TGTGCCAGCAGCAGCAGACTAGCCATCACAGATACGCAGTATTTT
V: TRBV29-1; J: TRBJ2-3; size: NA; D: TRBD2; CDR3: CSVEGTSGSTDTQYF; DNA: TGCAGCGTTGAAGGGACTAGCGGGAGTACAGATACGCAGTATTTT
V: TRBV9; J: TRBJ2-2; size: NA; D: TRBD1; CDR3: CASSLAGTGLFANTGELFF; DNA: TGTGCCAGCAGCCTGGCCGGGACAGGCCTATTTGCGAACACCGGGGAGCTGTTTTTT
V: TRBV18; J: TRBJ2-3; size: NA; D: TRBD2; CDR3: CASSPGLAGNTDTQYF; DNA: TGTGCCAGCTCACCGGGACTAGCGGGAAACACAGATACGCAGTATTTT
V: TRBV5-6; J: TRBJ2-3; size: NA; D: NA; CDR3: CASSLVQGHRDTQYF; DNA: TGTGCCAGCAGCTTGGTACAGGGCCATAGAGATACGCAGTATTTT
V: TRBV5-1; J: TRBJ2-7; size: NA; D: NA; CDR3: CASSLIAETYEQYF; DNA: TGCGCCAGCAGCTTGATAGCGGAGACCTACGAGCAGTACTTC
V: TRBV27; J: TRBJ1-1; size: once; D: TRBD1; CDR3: CASSKADRGRSEAFF; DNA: TGTGCCAGCAGTAAGGCTGACAGGGGGCGGAGTGAAGCTTTCTTT
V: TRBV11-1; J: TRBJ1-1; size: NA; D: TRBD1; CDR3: CASSLNRGAEAFF; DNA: TGTGCCAGCAGTCTTAACAGGGGTGCTGAAGCTTTCTTT
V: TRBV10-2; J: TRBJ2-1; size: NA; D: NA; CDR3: CASSASTISPNNEQFF; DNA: TGCGCCAGCAGTGCATCCACGATCAGCCCCAACAATGAGCAGTTCTTC